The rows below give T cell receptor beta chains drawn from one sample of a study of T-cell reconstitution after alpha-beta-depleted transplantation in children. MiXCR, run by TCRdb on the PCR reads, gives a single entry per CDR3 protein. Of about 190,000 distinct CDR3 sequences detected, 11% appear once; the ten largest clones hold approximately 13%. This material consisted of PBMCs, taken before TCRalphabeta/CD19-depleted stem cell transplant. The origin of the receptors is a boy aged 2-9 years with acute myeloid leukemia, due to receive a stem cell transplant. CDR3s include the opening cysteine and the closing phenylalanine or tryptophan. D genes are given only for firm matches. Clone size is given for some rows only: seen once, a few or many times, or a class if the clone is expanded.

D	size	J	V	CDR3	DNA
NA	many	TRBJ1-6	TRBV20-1	CSARVGAVGSPLHF	TGCAGTGCTAGAGTAGGGGCCGTCGGTTCACCCCTCCACTTT
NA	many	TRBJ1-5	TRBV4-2	CASSQDWKGQPQHF	TGTGCCAGCAGCCAAGATTGGAAGGGTCAGCCCCAGCATTTT
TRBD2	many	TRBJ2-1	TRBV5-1	CASSELPGLENNEQFF	TGCGCCAGCAGCGAGCTCCCGGGACTAGAAAACAATGAGCAGTTCTTC
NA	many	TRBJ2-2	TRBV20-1	CSAKRANGELFF	TGCAGTGCTAAGAGGGCGAACGGGGAGCTGTTTTTT
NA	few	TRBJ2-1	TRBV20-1	CSAQELYNEQFF	TGCAGTGCACAGGAACTCTACAATGAGCAGTTCTTC
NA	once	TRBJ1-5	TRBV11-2	CASRPDGDSNQPQHF	TGTGCCAGCAGACCCGATGGCGATAGCAATCAGCCCCAGCATTTT
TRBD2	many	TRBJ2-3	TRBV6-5	CASSYAVAGGRVDTQYF	TGTGCCAGCAGTTACGCAGTAGCGGGGGGGCGAGTCGATACGCAGTATTTT
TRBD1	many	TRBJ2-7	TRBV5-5	CASSLFPATGTYEQYF	TGTGCCAGCAGCTTGTTTCCCGCGACAGGGACCTACGAGCAGTACTTC
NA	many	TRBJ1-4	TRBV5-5	CASSLGGRYEKLFF	TGTGCCAGCAGCTTGGGGGGACGTTACGAAAAACTGTTTTTT
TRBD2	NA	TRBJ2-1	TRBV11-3	CASSLGLAGGASYNEQFF	TGTGCCAGCAGCTTAGGACTAGCGGGAGGGGCCTCCTACAATGAGCAGTTCTTC
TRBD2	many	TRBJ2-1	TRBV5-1	CAISGGPGYNEQFF	TGCGCCATCTCGGGGGGGCCTGGGTACAATGAGCAGTTCTTC
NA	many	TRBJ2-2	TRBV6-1	CASTPRGNTGELFF	TGTGCCAGCACCCCACGGGGCAACACCGGGGAGCTGTTTTTT
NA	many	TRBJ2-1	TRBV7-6	CASSLVGGNNEQFF	TGTGCCAGCAGCTTAGTTGGAGGAAACAATGAGCAGTTCTTC
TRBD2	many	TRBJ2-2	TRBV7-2	CASSPQPGLAATGELFF	TGTGCCAGCAGCCCCCAACCGGGACTAGCGGCCACCGGGGAGCTGTTTTTT
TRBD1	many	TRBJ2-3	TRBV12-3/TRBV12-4	CASTPGQGDDTQYF	TGTGCCAGCACTCCAGGACAGGGGGATGATACGCAGTATTTT
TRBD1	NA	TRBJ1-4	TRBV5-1	CASSTSWTGGGDEKLFF	TGCGCCAGCAGCACCTCCTGGACAGGGGGTGGAGATGAAAAACTGTTTTTT
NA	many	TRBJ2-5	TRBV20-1	CSAMRQETQYF	TGCAGTGCTATGCGACAAGAGACCCAGTACTTC
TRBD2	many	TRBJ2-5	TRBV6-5	CASSLTSGRAAETQYF	TGTGCCAGCAGTTTGACTAGCGGGAGGGCCGCGGAGACCCAGTACTTC
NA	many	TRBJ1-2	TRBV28	CASSLSRKASNYGYTF	TGTGCCAGCAGTTTATCCAGGAAGGCATCTAACTATGGCTACACCTTC
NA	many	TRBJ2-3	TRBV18	CASSPGTGLDTQYF	TGTGCCAGCTCACCGGGTACAGGGTTGGATACGCAGTATTTT
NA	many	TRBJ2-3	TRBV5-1	CASGPGGGTDTQYF	TGCGCCAGCGGACCTGGGGGTGGCACAGATACGCAGTATTTT
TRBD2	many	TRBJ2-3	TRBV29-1	CSVEDRLAGSSDTQYF	TGCAGCGTTGAAGATCGCCTAGCGGGGTCCTCAGATACGCAGTATTTT
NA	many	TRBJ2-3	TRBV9	CASSVVRDYTDTQYF	TGTGCCAGCAGCGTAGTGAGGGATTACACAGATACGCAGTATTTT
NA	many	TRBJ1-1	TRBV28	CASSFSAWQGYTEAFF	TGTGCCAGCAGTTTCTCTGCCTGGCAGGGGTACACTGAAGCTTTCTTT
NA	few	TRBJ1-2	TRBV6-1	CASRPTGQLYVYTF	TGTGCCAGCAGACCTACCGGACAGCTCTATGTCTACACCTTC
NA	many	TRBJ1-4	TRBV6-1	CASRDSKPNEKLFF	TGTGCCAGCAGAGACAGCAAACCAAATGAAAAACTGTTTTTT
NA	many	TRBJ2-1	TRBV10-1	CASSEGEYNEQFF	TGCGCCAGCAGTGAGGGAGAGTACAATGAGCAGTTCTTC
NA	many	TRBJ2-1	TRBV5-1	CASSLVVGGLYNEQFF	TGCGCCAGCAGCTTGGTCGTGGGGGGCCTTTACAATGAGCAGTTCTTC
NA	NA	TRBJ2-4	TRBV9	CAISLHGGDIQYF	TGTGCCATCAGCCTACATGGTGGGGACATTCAGTACTTC
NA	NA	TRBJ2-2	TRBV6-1	CASSPRDGTGELFF	TGTGCCAGCAGCCCACGGGATGGCACCGGGGAGCTGTTTTTT
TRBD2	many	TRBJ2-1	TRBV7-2	CASSQMTSGRYNEQFF	TGTGCCAGCAGTCAAATGACTAGCGGGCGTTACAATGAGCAGTTCTTC
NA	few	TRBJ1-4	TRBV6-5	CASSYPNSTGSRNEKLFF	TGTGCCAGCAGTTACCCAAACTCTACAGGATCTCGTAATGAAAAACTGTTTTTT
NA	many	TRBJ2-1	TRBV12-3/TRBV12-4	CASNTDYNEQFF	TGTGCCAGCAACACAGACTACAATGAGCAGTTCTTC
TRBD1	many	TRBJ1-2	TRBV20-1	CSAKNRGVEYGYTF	TGCAGTGCAAAAAACAGGGGCGTCGAGTACGGCTACACCTTC
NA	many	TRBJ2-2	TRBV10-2	CASSEPEIQGPGELFF	TGCGCCAGCAGTGAGCCAGAGATACAGGGCCCCGGGGAGCTGTTTTTT
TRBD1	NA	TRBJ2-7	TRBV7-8	CASGQGGDEQYF	TGTGCCTCGGGACAGGGGGGTGACGAGCAGTACTTC
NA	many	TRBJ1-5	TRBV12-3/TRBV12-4	CASSLPGNQPQHF	TGTGCCAGCAGTTTGCCCGGCAATCAGCCCCAGCATTTT
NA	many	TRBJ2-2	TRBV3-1	CASSLLVDTGELFF	TGTGCCAGCAGCCTTCTGGTAGACACCGGGGAGCTGTTTTTT
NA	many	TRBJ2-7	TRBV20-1	CSARGRQGGVSYEQYF	TGCAGTGCTAGAGGCCGACAGGGCGGGGTCTCCTACGAGCAGTACTTC
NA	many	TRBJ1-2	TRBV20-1	CSAKQGTGYTF	TGCAGTGCTAAGCAAGGAACTGGCTACACCTTC
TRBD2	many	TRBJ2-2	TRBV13	CASSFPASGRDTGELFF	TGTGCCAGCAGCTTCCCCGCTAGCGGGAGGGACACCGGGGAGCTGTTTTTT
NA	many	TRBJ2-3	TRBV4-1	CASSQVRGGEADTQYF	TGCGCCAGCAGCCAAGTACGGGGTGGGGAGGCTGATACGCAGTATTTT
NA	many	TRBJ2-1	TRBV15	CATSREWDGAYNEQFF	TGTGCCACCAGCAGAGAATGGGACGGGGCCTACAATGAGCAGTTCTTC
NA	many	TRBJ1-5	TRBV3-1	CASSQAGQPQHF	TGTGCCAGCAGCCAAGCAGGTCAGCCCCAGCATTTT
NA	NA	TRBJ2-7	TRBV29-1	CSVEGQFSYEQYF	TGCAGCGTAGAAGGACAGTTCTCCTACGAGCAGTACTTC
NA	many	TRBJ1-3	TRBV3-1	CASSSTSGNTIYF	TGTGCCAGCAGCTCAACGTCTGGAAACACCATATATTTT
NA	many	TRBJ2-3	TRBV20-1	CSAIVGDPSTDTQYF	TGCAGTGCTATCGTCGGGGACCCTAGCACAGATACGCAGTATTTT
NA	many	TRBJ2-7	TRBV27	CASSLTGRAKDEQYF	TGTGCCAGCAGTTTAACAGGCAGGGCTAAGGACGAGCAGTACTTC
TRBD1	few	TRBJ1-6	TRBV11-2	CASSDDRGRRSPLHF	TGTGCCAGCAGCGATGACAGGGGGCGGAGATCACCCCTCCACTTT
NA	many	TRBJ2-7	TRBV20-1	CSARAGGPAYEQYF	TGCAGTGCCCGCGCTGGGGGGCCGGCTTACGAGCAGTACTTC
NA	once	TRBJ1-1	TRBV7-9	CASSLARRGRGTEAFF	TGTGCCAGCAGCTTAGCGAGAAGGGGCAGGGGAACTGAAGCTTTCTTT
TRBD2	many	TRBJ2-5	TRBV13	CASSILAGCLQETQYF	TGTGCCAGCAGCATTCTAGCGGGATGCCTCCAAGAGACCCAGTACTTC
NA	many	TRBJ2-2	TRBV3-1	CASSPYRPANTGELFF	TGTGCCAGCAGCCCGTACAGGCCGGCTAACACCGGGGAGCTGTTTTTT
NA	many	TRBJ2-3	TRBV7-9	CASSLGLTDTQYF	TGTGCCAGCAGCTTAGGACTCACAGATACGCAGTATTTT
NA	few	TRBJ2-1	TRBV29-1	CSVKRSSSYNEQFF	TGCAGCGTGAAGCGGTCTAGCTCCTACAATGAGCAGTTCTTC
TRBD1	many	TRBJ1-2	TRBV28	CASRRTGRGYTF	TGTGCCAGCAGGAGGACAGGCCGGGGCTACACCTTC
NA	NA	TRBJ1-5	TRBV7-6	CASSSGQGPLSNQPQHF	TGTGCCAGCAGCTCGGGTCAGGGGCCCTTGAGCAATCAGCCCCAGCATTTT